This is a list of T cell receptor beta chains from one sample in a study of blood T cell repertoires in COVID-19. Data came from immunoSEQ multiplex PCR; TCRdb stores just in-frame clones and leaves some out. Among about 170,000 clones listed, about 87% were seen once. Sequences were obtained from peripheral blood. These receptors all come from a woman aged 80 or older with COVID-19, enrolled during active disease. Each CDR3 is given with its conserved first and last residue. D genes are given only for firm matches.

d_gene	v_gene	j_gene	CDR3aa
TRBD2	TRBV7-2	TRBJ2-1	CASSSVGLAGGEQFF
.	TRBV5-1	TRBJ1-4	CASSGGVANEKLFF
.	TRBV5-5	TRBJ2-2	CASSAYLQGLRNTGELFF
.	TRBV21-1	TRBJ2-1	CASSNGALGNHTTNNEQFF
.	TRBV5-6	TRBJ1-6	CASSAAGTANSPLHF
TRBD1	TRBV3-1/TRBV3-2	TRBJ1-5	CASSPGTGNQPQHF
TRBD2	TRBV7-6	TRBJ2-1	CASSPLPLAGGPNEQFF
TRBD1	TRBV9	TRBJ1-2	CASRGDSNYGYTF
.	TRBV6-2/TRBV6-3	TRBJ1-2	CASGSGQLLDYTF
TRBD2	TRBV7-2	TRBJ2-1	CASSLKREGRRFF
.	TRBV7-8	TRBJ1-1	CASSPGQNTEAFF
.	TRBV27	TRBJ1-1	CASSLKPYTEAFF
TRBD2	TRBV27	TRBJ2-7	CASSLAGTRCEQYF
TRBD1	TRBV6-2/TRBV6-3	TRBJ2-7	CASSLGGQIYEQYF
.	TRBV3-1/TRBV3-2	TRBJ2-2	CASVQKNSNTGELFF
TRBD1	TRBV3-1/TRBV3-2	TRBJ1-4	CASSKDRVNEKLFF
.	TRBV25-1	TRBJ2-2	CASSGAGELFF
.	TRBV5-4	TRBJ1-1	CAIPTRVGEAFF
TRBD1	TRBV29-1	TRBJ1-1	CSVSQGGNTEAFF
TRBD2	TRBV5-1	TRBJ2-1	CASSLLAGGWEQFF
TRBD1	TRBV28	TRBJ1-6	CASSSSGGGNSPLHF
.	TRBV12-3/TRBV12-4	TRBJ2-7	CASSFQGNEQYF
.	TRBV18	TRBJ2-1	CASSPPGTANNEQFF
TRBD2	TRBV29-1	TRBJ2-3	CSVDLAVDTQYF
.	TRBV2	TRBJ1-1	CASSEVQGGDTEAFF
TRBD2	TRBV19	TRBJ2-2	CASLAGGFRTGELFF
TRBD1	TRBV28	TRBJ1-1	CASRPDRVTEAFF
TRBD2	TRBV7-3	TRBJ2-1	CASSSSGSRVDEQFF
.	TRBV5-8	TRBJ1-4	CASSLDGQRNEKLFF
TRBD2	TRBV28	TRBJ2-5	CASSLTGGQETQYF
.	TRBV19	TRBJ1-5	CASSIQSNQPQHF
TRBD1	TRBV10-3	TRBJ1-1	CATRRDRGESFF
.	TRBV6-5	TRBJ2-5	CASSYSPGTGETQYF
.	TRBV16	TRBJ1-2	CASSQSRGYERGGYTF
.	TRBV9	TRBJ1-3	CASSVASGAGSGNTIYF
TRBD2	TRBV7-2	TRBJ2-3	CASSWAGSGGTDTQYF
.	TRBV5-8	TRBJ1-5	CASSLVGGGQPQHF
.	TRBV2	TRBJ2-4	CASSSGKNIQYF
.	TRBV5-1	TRBJ1-1	CASSFGGSWDTEAFF
.	TRBV19	TRBJ2-3	CASSIATSSRTDTQYF
.	TRBV11-2	TRBJ1-3	CASSYAGSGNTIYF
TRBD2	TRBV5-6	TRBJ2-5	CASSLGGSGSLKTQYF
TRBD1	TRBV6-6	TRBJ1-6	CASTSTGGYSPLHF
.	TRBV11-2	TRBJ2-7	CASSLAEYEQYF
TRBD2	TRBV4-3	TRBJ2-1	CASMKTTSGSYNEQFF
.	TRBV9	TRBJ2-6	CASSVVSGSGANVLTF
TRBD2	TRBV5-1	TRBJ2-3	CASSSTTSGTDTQYF
.	TRBV5-1	TRBJ1-2	CASSQTPVAGYGYTF
.	TRBV28	TRBJ2-1	CASSLFAFAPRNEQFF
TRBD1	TRBV19	TRBJ1-1	CASTNRGKTEAFF
.	TRBV12-3/TRBV12-4	TRBJ1-1	CASSVRVFTEAFF